This T cell receptor beta chain came from a study of read filtering for tumor transcriptome and immune sequencing. This library used 300 to 500 ng RNA and molecular barcoded adaptors spanning alpha/delta and beta/gamma chains. In TCRdb, the reads were re-called with MiXCR into one record per CDR3 protein. The repertoire holds approximately 20,000 distinct CDR3 sequences, with 22% as singletons. The CDR3 is made up of 14 amino acids. V was pared by 5 bases and J by 0 bases, with 9 bases between. CDR1 is ENHRY and CDR2 is SYGVKD in the germline V gene. In the case of this clonotype: A much larger clone differs by one base, so this may be a read error.

The chain is built from TRBV10-3 and TRBJ2-3; the D is unclear. Sequencing used a population of CD138-negative cells sorted from bone marrow. This TCR derives from a donor at least 40 years old with multiple myeloma. CDR3 nucleotides: TGTGCCATCAGTAGTCTTAGTAGCACAGATACGCAGTATTTT. It specifies CAISSLSSTDTQYF.